These T cell receptor beta chains were read from a single sample in a study of chemoradiotherapy in HPV16-positive cancers. The table came from immunoSEQ multiplex PCR; TCRdb's copy has only in-frame clones and leaves some out. The sample includes over 10,000 clones, about 77% seen only once; the top ten take about 2.2%. This material was collected from a patient who underwent chemoradiotherapy. These TCRs come from a human donor with HPV-associated anogenital cancer. The CDR3 runs from the conserved cysteine through the conserved F or W. Fields, in order: CDR3 DNA, CDR3 protein, D gene, J gene, clone size, V gene. A D gene is named only where the DNA matches it firmly. Expanded clones get a size class; other rows say once, few or many, or leave the size out.

CDR3nt: TGCAGCGTCCCTGAAGCTTTCTTT; CDR3aa: CSVPEAFF; d_gene: -; j_gene: TRBJ1-1; abundance: -; v_gene: TRBV29-1
CDR3nt: TGTGCCAGCAGCTTAGGGGCTAGCGGGGGTCAACAAGAGACCCAGTACTTC; CDR3aa: CASSLGASGGQQETQYF; d_gene: TRBD2; j_gene: TRBJ2-5; abundance: -; v_gene: TRBV11-2
CDR3nt: TGTGCCAGCAGCTTAGAGGGGGTTTCACCCCTCCACTTT; CDR3aa: CASSLEGVSPLHF; d_gene: -; j_gene: TRBJ1-6; abundance: -; v_gene: TRBV7-6
CDR3nt: TGTGCCAGCGGAACCGGGACAGGGAACACTGAAGCTTTCTTT; CDR3aa: CASGTGTGNTEAFF; d_gene: TRBD1; j_gene: TRBJ1-1; abundance: -; v_gene: TRBV6-6
CDR3nt: TGTGCCAGCAGCGTAGAGGTCCAGGGAATTTCACCCCTCCACTTT; CDR3aa: CASSVEVQGISPLHF; d_gene: -; j_gene: TRBJ1-6; abundance: -; v_gene: TRBV9
CDR3nt: TGTGCCAGCAGAACAGGCGGCAGGGACACAGATACGCAGTATTTT; CDR3aa: CASRTGGRDTDTQYF; d_gene: -; j_gene: TRBJ2-3; abundance: -; v_gene: TRBV6-1
CDR3nt: TGTGCCAGCATACGGGGGTCGTACCAAGAGACCCAGTACTTC; CDR3aa: CASIRGSYQETQYF; d_gene: -; j_gene: TRBJ2-5; abundance: -; v_gene: TRBV2
CDR3nt: TGCGCCAGCAGCCGGCTGACTAGCGGGGAGTCTGGGAATGAGCAGTTCTTC; CDR3aa: CASSRLTSGESGNEQFF; d_gene: TRBD2; j_gene: TRBJ2-1; abundance: -; v_gene: TRBV4-1
CDR3nt: TGCAGTGCTATTAGCCCAGTTGGCTACACCTTC; CDR3aa: CSAISPVGYTF; d_gene: -; j_gene: TRBJ1-2; abundance: -; v_gene: TRBV20-1
CDR3nt: TGTGCCAGCAGTTACTCGACAGGGCTGGGAACTGAAGCTTTCTTT; CDR3aa: CASSYSTGLGTEAFF; d_gene: TRBD1; j_gene: TRBJ1-1; abundance: -; v_gene: TRBV6-5
CDR3nt: TGTGCCAGCAGCCCCTTGCAGCTTAACACTGAAGCTTTCTTT; CDR3aa: CASSPLQLNTEAFF; d_gene: -; j_gene: TRBJ1-1; abundance: -; v_gene: TRBV9
CDR3nt: TGTGCCAGCAGCTTACTAGCGGGGGTAGGAGATACGCAGTATTTT; CDR3aa: CASSLLAGVGDTQYF; d_gene: TRBD2; j_gene: TRBJ2-3; abundance: -; v_gene: TRBV7-2
CDR3nt: TGTGCCAGCAGCTTAGGCCCCCGACAGGGAACCTACGAGCAGTACTTC; CDR3aa: CASSLGPRQGTYEQYF; d_gene: TRBD1; j_gene: TRBJ2-7; abundance: -; v_gene: TRBV7-8
CDR3nt: TGCGCCAGCAGTGACCCGGGACAGGGATTAGGCGAGCAGTACTTC; CDR3aa: CASSDPGQGLGEQYF; d_gene: TRBD1; j_gene: TRBJ2-7; abundance: -; v_gene: TRBV10-1
CDR3nt: TGTGCCAGCAGCCAAGATCTAAACCGAGAGACCCAGTACTTC; CDR3aa: CASSQDLNRETQYF; d_gene: -; j_gene: TRBJ2-5; abundance: once; v_gene: TRBV14
CDR3nt: TGTGCCAGCAGCCTACGACAGGTTCTCTACAATGAGCAGTTCTTC; CDR3aa: CASSLRQVLYNEQFF; d_gene: -; j_gene: TRBJ2-1; abundance: -; v_gene: TRBV28
CDR3nt: TGTGCCAGCAGCCCTGGACAGGGGGCTTACGAGCAGTACTTC; CDR3aa: CASSPGQGAYEQYF; d_gene: TRBD1; j_gene: TRBJ2-7; abundance: -; v_gene: TRBV7-9
CDR3nt: TGTGCCAGCGTCCCACCGTCCGGGGGCCAATCCTACGAGCAGTACTTC; CDR3aa: CASVPPSGGQSYEQYF; d_gene: -; j_gene: TRBJ2-7; abundance: -; v_gene: TRBV7-9
CDR3nt: TGTGCCAGCAGTTCAGGGAGCCGGGCTTTCTTT; CDR3aa: CASSSGSRAFF; d_gene: -; j_gene: TRBJ1-1; abundance: few; v_gene: TRBV5-6
CDR3nt: TGTGCCAGCACCCCGCTGACAGGGCGCTCCGGCTACACCTTC; CDR3aa: CASTPLTGRSGYTF; d_gene: TRBD1; j_gene: TRBJ1-2; abundance: -; v_gene: TRBV6-5
CDR3nt: TGTGCCAGCAGTGACCCGGCGCTCCTTCAGCCCCAGCATTTT; CDR3aa: CASSDPALLQPQHF; d_gene: -; j_gene: TRBJ1-5; abundance: few; v_gene: TRBV6-4
CDR3nt: TGTGCCAGCAGCAAGGAGGGCGACAATCAGCCCCAGCATTTT; CDR3aa: CASSKEGDNQPQHF; d_gene: -; j_gene: TRBJ1-5; abundance: -; v_gene: TRBV21-1
CDR3nt: TGTGCCAGCAGTCCTGCCGCGAACTATGGCTACACCTTC; CDR3aa: CASSPAANYGYTF; d_gene: -; j_gene: TRBJ1-2; abundance: -; v_gene: TRBV6-4
CDR3nt: TGTGCCAGCAGCCCGACCCGGGACAGGGTTACCTGGGAGCAGTACTTC; CDR3aa: CASSPTRDRVTWEQYF; d_gene: TRBD1; j_gene: TRBJ2-7; abundance: few; v_gene: TRBV4-2
CDR3nt: TGCGCCAGCAGCTTGGTATCCCCCATATTTAGCACAGATACGCAGTATTTT; CDR3aa: CASSLVSPIFSTDTQYF; d_gene: -; j_gene: TRBJ2-3; abundance: -; v_gene: TRBV5-1
CDR3nt: TGCAGCGTTGAAGAGGGGGGGTTTAGCACAGATACGCAGTATTTT; CDR3aa: CSVEEGGFSTDTQYF; d_gene: TRBD2; j_gene: TRBJ2-3; abundance: once; v_gene: TRBV29-1
CDR3nt: TGTGCCAGCAGCTTAGAGGGGTTTGGTGAAAAACTGTTTTTT; CDR3aa: CASSLEGFGEKLFF; d_gene: -; j_gene: TRBJ1-4; abundance: -; v_gene: TRBV7-2
CDR3nt: TGTGCCAGCTCCGAGGGGCAGGGAGTGAACGATGAGCAGTTCTTC; CDR3aa: CASSEGQGVNDEQFF; d_gene: -; j_gene: TRBJ2-1; abundance: -; v_gene: TRBV18
CDR3nt: TGTGCCAGCAGCTTGATCTACAGCTCATACGAGCAGTACTTC; CDR3aa: CASSLIYSSYEQYF; d_gene: -; j_gene: TRBJ2-7; abundance: -; v_gene: TRBV5-6
CDR3nt: TGCGCCAGCAGCCGACAGGGGGTTGCGGCTAATGAAAAACTGTTTTTT; CDR3aa: CASSRQGVAANEKLFF; d_gene: TRBD1; j_gene: TRBJ1-4; abundance: once; v_gene: TRBV4-1
CDR3nt: TGCGCCAGCAGCTTGGCCGCAACAGACTACAATGAGCAGTTCTTC; CDR3aa: CASSLAATDYNEQFF; d_gene: -; j_gene: TRBJ2-1; abundance: -; v_gene: TRBV5-1
CDR3nt: TGCGCCAGCAGCCACGAGGACAGGGGTGGCTATGGCTACACCTTC; CDR3aa: CASSHEDRGGYGYTF; d_gene: TRBD1; j_gene: TRBJ1-2; abundance: once; v_gene: TRBV4-1
CDR3nt: TGCGCCAGCAGCCCCACAGACTCTGGGGCCAACGTCCTGACTTTC; CDR3aa: CASSPTDSGANVLTF; d_gene: -; j_gene: TRBJ2-6; abundance: -; v_gene: TRBV5-1
CDR3nt: TGCGCCAGCAGCTTGGATCTATTGGGACAGGGGCGATGGGAGCAGTACTTC; CDR3aa: CASSLDLLGQGRWEQYF; d_gene: TRBD1; j_gene: TRBJ2-7; abundance: -; v_gene: TRBV5-1
CDR3nt: TGTGCCAGCAGCCAAGAACAGGGTACCGAAGCTTTCTTT; CDR3aa: CASSQEQGTEAFF; d_gene: -; j_gene: TRBJ1-1; abundance: few; v_gene: TRBV4-2
CDR3nt: TGCGCCAGCAGATTCACCATATCGGGCTCTGGAAACACCATATATTTT; CDR3aa: CASRFTISGSGNTIYF; d_gene: -; j_gene: TRBJ1-3; abundance: -; v_gene: TRBV23-1
CDR3nt: TGCGCCAGCAGCAACCCTACAGGTTCAGTCTCCTACGAGCAGTACTTC; CDR3aa: CASSNPTGSVSYEQYF; d_gene: -; j_gene: TRBJ2-7; abundance: -; v_gene: TRBV5-1
CDR3nt: TGTGCCAGCACCGCCGTAGTAGCCGTCCCCTACGAGCAGTACTTC; CDR3aa: CASTAVVAVPYEQYF; d_gene: -; j_gene: TRBJ2-7; abundance: -; v_gene: TRBV6-1
CDR3nt: TGTGCCAGCAGCTTACAGGAGGGGTACACTGAAGCTTTCTTT; CDR3aa: CASSLQEGYTEAFF; d_gene: -; j_gene: TRBJ1-1; abundance: few; v_gene: TRBV7-9
CDR3nt: TGCAGCGTGTTAAGGGCCCAAGAGACCCAGTACTTC; CDR3aa: CSVLRAQETQYF; d_gene: -; j_gene: TRBJ2-5; abundance: -; v_gene: TRBV29-1
CDR3nt: TGTGCCAGCCAGAGTCATCAGGGGGCATTGGAGTATAGCAATCAGCCCCAGCATTTT; CDR3aa: CASQSHQGALEYSNQPQHF; d_gene: TRBD1; j_gene: TRBJ1-5; abundance: -; v_gene: TRBV28
CDR3nt: TGTGCCAGCAGAAAGGACAGGGAAGCCTACGAGCAGTACTTC; CDR3aa: CASRKDREAYEQYF; d_gene: TRBD1; j_gene: TRBJ2-7; abundance: -; v_gene: TRBV6-5
CDR3nt: TGTGCCAGCAGTCCTTCTTACAGAAAAGGTCTGAATGAGCAGTTCTTC; CDR3aa: CASSPSYRKGLNEQFF; d_gene: -; j_gene: TRBJ2-1; abundance: once; v_gene: TRBV28
CDR3nt: TGTGCCAGCAGTCAACGACAGGTTAACTCTGGAAACACCATATATTTT; CDR3aa: CASSQRQVNSGNTIYF; d_gene: -; j_gene: TRBJ1-3; abundance: -; v_gene: TRBV2
CDR3nt: TGTGCCACCCGGGACAGTCGGTCAGATACGCAGTATTTT; CDR3aa: CATRDSRSDTQYF; d_gene: TRBD1; j_gene: TRBJ2-3; abundance: -; v_gene: TRBV19
CDR3nt: TGCGCCAGCAGCCAAGAGGGGTGGAATGAGCAGTTCTTC; CDR3aa: CASSQEGWNEQFF; d_gene: -; j_gene: TRBJ2-1; abundance: few; v_gene: TRBV4-3
CDR3nt: TGTGCCAGCAGCCCCCGTAGGTCCGGGGAGCTGTTTTTT; CDR3aa: CASSPRRSGELFF; d_gene: -; j_gene: TRBJ2-2; abundance: -; v_gene: TRBV13
CDR3nt: TGTGCCAGCAGGCAGTACGAGGGGTTCACAGATACGCAGTATTTT; CDR3aa: CASRQYEGFTDTQYF; d_gene: -; j_gene: TRBJ2-3; abundance: -; v_gene: TRBV28
CDR3nt: TGTGCCAGCAGCCCACGCGGGCCAGAGACCCAGTACTTC; CDR3aa: CASSPRGPETQYF; d_gene: -; j_gene: TRBJ2-5; abundance: -; v_gene: TRBV7-9
CDR3nt: TGTGCCAGCAGTGTCGGGGGGGCCGTTGAGACCCAGTACTTC; CDR3aa: CASSVGGAVETQYF; d_gene: TRBD2; j_gene: TRBJ2-5; abundance: -; v_gene: TRBV2
CDR3nt: TGCGCCAGCAGCTTGGGACAGATTTCCTACGAGCAGTACTTC; CDR3aa: CASSLGQISYEQYF; d_gene: -; j_gene: TRBJ2-7; abundance: -; v_gene: TRBV5-1
CDR3nt: TGTGCCAGCAGCCAAGAGCGGATGGGAGGCTACACCTTC; CDR3aa: CASSQERMGGYTF; d_gene: -; j_gene: TRBJ1-2; abundance: -; v_gene: TRBV4-2
CDR3nt: TGTGCTAGCAGCCCATGGGGGGAGACCCAGTACTTC; CDR3aa: CASSPWGETQYF; d_gene: -; j_gene: TRBJ2-5; abundance: -; v_gene: TRBV7-7
CDR3nt: TGTGCCAGCAGTGAAGAAGACAGGGTCGGCAACAATGAGCAGTTCTTC; CDR3aa: CASSEEDRVGNNEQFF; d_gene: TRBD1; j_gene: TRBJ2-1; abundance: -; v_gene: TRBV6-1